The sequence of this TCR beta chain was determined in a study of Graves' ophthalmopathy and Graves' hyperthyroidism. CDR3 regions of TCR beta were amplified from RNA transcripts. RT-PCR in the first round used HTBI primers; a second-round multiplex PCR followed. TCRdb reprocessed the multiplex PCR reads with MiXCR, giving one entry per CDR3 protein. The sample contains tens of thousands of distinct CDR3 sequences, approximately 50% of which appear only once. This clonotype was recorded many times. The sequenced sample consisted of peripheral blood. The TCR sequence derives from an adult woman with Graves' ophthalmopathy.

CDR3 DNA sequence: TGCAGTGCTAGGGTCCCGGGACCCGTGTACAATGAGCAGTTCTTC. Protein sequence: CSARVPGPVYNEQFF. V usage is TRBV20-1 and J usage is TRBJ2-1; D may match TRBD1 or TRBD2 (5 bases each). CDR1 and CDR2 from the germline V gene are DFQATT and SNEGSKA (reference sequence). V lost 3 bases and J 4 bases, leaving 16 bases between the germline ends. This CDR3 is built from 15 residues.